Presented here are 30 T cell receptor beta chains from one specimen sequenced in a study of blood T cells in healthy people across ages. The second PCR ran roughly 7 to 12 cycles with a sample-barcoded 5' primer and J-beta primers. TCRdb used MiXCR to reprocess the 5' RACE reads, holding one entry per CDR3 protein. The data hold some 780,000 distinct CDR3 sequences, with more than 55% observed a single time. Source material: blood. The receptors come from a man aged 40-50 years in good health.

The chain links TRBV10-3 to TRBJ2-2, with D unclear. This CDR3 spans 15 amino acids. The germline V gene has CDR1 ENHRY and CDR2 SYGVKD. Trimming removed 3 bases at V and 4 bases at J, with 12 bases between. In DNA, the CDR3 is TGTGCCATCAGTGACATGGACGCATCCACCGGGGAGCTGTTTTTT. Protein sequence: CAISDMDASTGELFF.

The chain carries TRBV5-5 and TRBJ2-4; maybe TRBD2 (6 bases). V shed 4 bases and J shed 6 bases, with 17 bases lying between them. This CDR3 has 15 amino acids. The germline V gene has CDR1 SGHKS and CDR2 YYEKEE (reference sequence). CDR3 sequence: CASSEDLGTANIQYF. Here the CDR3 DNA reads TGTGCCAGCAGCGAGGACTTGGGGACTGCAAACATTCAGTACTTC.

In this sample, this clonotype turned up a few times. The rearrangement joins TRBV29-1 to TRBJ2-1, with 10 bases aligning to TRBD1. From germline, CDR1 is SQVTM and CDR2 ANQGSEA. Trimming removed 6 bases from V and 6 bases from J; junction bases left unmatched: 11. The CDR3 runs 15 residues. CDR3 amino acids: CSVDLRGQGSNEQFF. In DNA form, the CDR3 reads TGCAGCGTGGATCTAAGGGGACAGGGGTCCAATGAGCAGTTCTTC.

The chain carries TRBV2 and TRBJ2-1, with 8 bases fitting TRBD2. Germline-derived CDR1 and CDR2 are SNHLY and FYNNEI. Trimming at V came to 5 bases and at J to 5 bases, leaving 5 bases not matched to a gene. CDR3 length: 14 residues. The CDR3 nucleotides read TGTGCCAGCAGTCCCGGGACTAGACACAATGAGCAGTTCTTC. Translated, it gives CASSPGTRHNEQFF.

The V and J genes are TRBV7-2 and TRBJ2-7; D is ambiguous. CDR1 is SGHTA and CDR2 is FQGNSA in the germline V gene. The V and J ends lost 1 base and 5 bases respectively, with 15 bases between them. The CDR3 totals 15 residues. This CDR3 reads CASSLGTTQSHEQYF. The CDR3 region has the DNA TGTGCCAGCAGCTTAGGCACAACTCAATCCCACGAGCAGTACTTC.

Here the CDR3 reads CASSLAAGAGNTIYF. In DNA, the CDR3 is TGTGCCAGCAGCTTAGCAGCAGGGGCTGGAAACACCATATATTTT. The chain has TRBV7-2 and TRBJ1-3; weak D call: TRBD1 (6 bases). CDR3 length: 15 amino acids. V lost 0 bases and J lost 2, with 8 bases in between. The germline gives CDR1 SGHTA, CDR2 FQGNSA. Variable domain in full (rest from reference TRBV7-2 and TRBJ1-3): GAGVSQSPSNKVTEKGKDVELRCDPISGHTALYWYRQSLGQGLEFLIYFQGNSAPDKSGLPSDRFSAERTGGSVSTLTIQRTQQEDSAVYLCASSLAAGAGNTIYFGEGSWLTVV.

V gene TRBV7-9 combines with J gene TRBJ2-4, with 10 bases matching TRBD1. CDR1 and CDR2 from the germline V gene are SEHNR and FQNEAQ (reference sequence). The junction had 7 bases not matched to a gene; V was cut back by 4 bases and J by 7 bases. The CDR3 loop spans 15 amino acids. CDR3 in DNA: TGTGCCAGCAGCTCACGACAGGGGGCGAATAACATTCAGTACTTC. This encodes CASSSRQGANNIQYF.

The rearrangement uses TRBV7-9 and TRBJ2-2, with D unclear. Germline V lookup: CDR1 SEHNR, CDR2 FQNEAQ (reference sequence). The CDR3 spans 12 residues. Trimming cost V 7 bases and J 10 bases, with 13 bases left between them. The chain's CDR3 is CASKNVAQELFF. The CDR3 DNA reads as TGTGCCAGCAAAAACGTGGCCCAGGAGCTGTTTTTT.

The chain links TRBV5-1 to TRBJ2-3; a possible D gene is TRBD2 (5 bases). In germline, CDR1 is SGHRS, CDR2 YFSETQ. Trimming removed 3 bases at V and 3 bases at J, with 17 bases between. The CDR3 is 16 residues long. The CDR3 loop reads CASSSAAGSDTDTQYF. CDR3 sequence (DNA): TGCGCCAGCAGCTCCGCCGCGGGTTCAGATACAGATACGCAGTATTTT. Full variable domain (outside the CDR3, taken from reference TRBV5-1 and TRBJ2-3): KAGVTQTPRYLIKTRGQQVTLSCSPISGHRSVSWYQQTPGQGLQFLFEYFSETQRNKGNFPGRFSGRQFSNSRSEMNVSTLELGDSALYLCASSSAAGSDTDTQYFGPGTRLTVL.

The rearrangement uses TRBV5-1 and TRBJ2-6; TRBD1 matches 7 bases. Germline V gives CDR1 SGHRS, CDR2 YFSETQ. Trimming at V came to 3 bases and at J to 0 bases, leaving 9 bases not matched to a gene. The CDR3 is 18 residues long. The CDR3 spells CASSSWTGSPSGANVLTF. The CDR3 DNA sequence: TGCGCCAGCAGCTCTTGGACAGGCAGTCCCTCTGGGGCCAACGTCCTGACTTTC.

The chain has TRBV7-2 and TRBJ1-2, with D tentatively TRBD1 (5 bases). V was clipped by 4 bases and J by 5 bases, with 14 bases between them. The CDR3 contains 14 residues. Germline V CDR1 and CDR2: SGHTA, FQGNSA. The DNA for the CDR3 is TGTGCCAGCAGCTCCTCTAGTGGGGGTTATGGCTACACCTTC. Its translation is CASSSSSGGYGYTF.

CDR3 sequence reads: CASRPSVYEQYF. The CDR3 nucleotides are TGTGCCAGCAGACCGTCCGTCTACGAGCAGTACTTC. The chain employs TRBV28 and TRBJ2-7, with D unclear. The V gene's germline CDR1 is MDHEN and CDR2 SYDVKM. The CDR3 has 12 amino acids. The V gene lost 6 bases and the J gene lost 3 bases, with 9 bases spanning the gap.

The chain joins TRBV4-2 to TRBJ2-1, with 16 bases fitting TRBD2. The J call is doubtful: the DNA matches TRBJ2-7 better. Per the germline V gene, CDR1 is LGHNA and CDR2 is YNFKEQ. The CDR3 extends over 18 amino acids. This CDR3 reads CASSQPGLAGGPYNEQYF. The CDR3 bases are TGTGCCAGCAGCCAGCCGGGACTAGCGGGGGGGCCTTACAATGAGCAGTACTTC.

V gene TRBV29-1 combines with J gene TRBJ2-1, with 12 nucleotides matching TRBD2. Unmatched junction bases numbered 7, after V lost 3 bases and J lost 7 bases. The CDR3 spans 15 residues. Germline CDR1 reads SQVTM; CDR2 reads ANQGSEA. The CDR3, as DNA: TGCAGCGTTGATGGTCTAGCGGGGGGGCGGAATGAGCAGTTCTTC. Its protein product is CSVDGLAGGRNEQFF.

This chain connects TRBV21-1 to TRBJ1-6; the table's D call TRBD1 went unverified against the DNA. TRBV21-1 is listed as a pseudogene. The length of the CDR3 is 18 residues. The CDR3 DNA is TGTGCCAGCAGCAAAGATCAGGGTGAGGGATATTTTAATTCACCCCTCCACTTT. Amino acid sequence: CASSKDQGEGYFNSPLHF.

The chain carries TRBV12-3 or TRBV12-4 and TRBJ2-5, with D tentatively TRBD1 (5 bases). Between the trimmed V and J ends, which lost 3 bases and 4 bases, there was a span of 15 bases. CDR3 size: 15 residues. The CDR3: CASSFDQGKRETQYF. CDR3 sequence (DNA): TGTGCCAGCAGTTTTGATCAGGGAAAGCGAGAGACCCAGTACTTC.

This chain connects TRBV28 to TRBJ2-3; 9 bases fit TRBD2. The CDR3 extends over 15 amino acids. V dropped 4 bases and J dropped 3; count of bases not matched to a gene: 5. CDR1 is MDHEN and CDR2 is SYDVKM in the germline V gene. The CDR3 bases are TGTGCCAGCAGTTCTAGCGGGGCGGGAACAGATACGCAGTATTTT. Protein: CASSSSGAGTDTQYF.

This clonotype came up once. One junction end does not reproduce the germline sequence, and a read error may be involved. The chain recombines TRBV27 with TRBJ2-4, with D perhaps assigned TRBD1 or TRBD2 (5 bases each). The end of the DNA fits TRBJ2-5 better, so the J call may be wrong. CDR1 and CDR2 (germline): MNHEY, SMNVEV (reference sequence). The CDR3 spans 14 residues. This chain's CDR3 is CASSRDVYQVTQYF. The CDR3, as DNA: TGTGCCAGCAGCCGGGACGTCTACCAAGTGACCCAGTACTTC.

V is TRBV11-2 and J is TRBJ1-2; 7 bases fit TRBD1. Per the germline V gene, CDR1 is SGHAT and CDR2 is FQNNGV. V was pared by 4 bases and J by 6 bases, with 5 bases of the junction left unmatched. CDR3 length equals 13 residues. The CDR3 region has the DNA TGTGCCAGCAGCTCATACAGGGGTGATGGCTACACCTTC. It codes for CASSSYRGDGYTF.

The chain links TRBV4-1 to TRBJ2-5; 8 bases fit TRBD1. V gave up 0 bases and J gave up 11 bases; unmatched junction bases: 23. The CDR3 loop spans 19 amino acids. Germline CDR1 and CDR2: MGHRA and YSYEKL. CDR3: CASSQDQGAGILRRREQYF. The CDR3 DNA reads as TGCGCCAGCAGCCAAGATCAGGGGGCGGGTATCCTTAGGAGGAGGGAGCAGTACTTC.

This clonotype was detected only a few times. This chain uses TRBV7-2 with TRBJ2-4, with 7 bases that match TRBD2. Trimming took 5 bases from V and 6 from J; bases not matched to a gene: 7. The CDR3 spans 14 residues. CDR1 is SGHTA, CDR2 FQGNSA, per germline. This chain's CDR3 is CASSKREGVNIQYF. CDR3 in DNA: TGTGCCAGCAGCAAGCGGGAAGGAGTAAACATTCAGTACTTC.

J is TRBJ1-2 and V is TRBV6-5; no clear D gene. Germline V gene data show CDR1 as MNHEY and CDR2 as SVGAGI. The CDR3 consists of 13 residues. With 7 bases removed from V and 2 bases from J, the gap between germline ends came to 11 bases. In DNA form, the CDR3 reads TGTGCCAGCACCATGGGGAAAAACTATGGCTACACCTTC. This gives the protein CASTMGKNYGYTF.

This chain joins TRBV7-2 and TRBJ1-4; D is uncertain. Trimming took off 1 base at V and 8 bases at J, with 11 bases between the two ends. The CDR3 is 14 amino acids. CDR1 and CDR2 from the germline V gene are SGHTA and FQGNSA. CDR3 sequence reads: CASSLGPAAEKLFF. CDR3 coding DNA: TGTGCCAGCAGCTTAGGGCCGGCGGCGGAAAAACTGTTTTTT.

The J gene is TRBJ1-2, the V gene TRBV20-1; no clear D gene. The CDR3 runs 13 residues. The germline CDR1 and CDR2 sequences are DFQATT and SNEGSKA (reference sequence). V shed 3 bases and J shed 1 base, with 9 bases lying between them. CDR3 coding DNA: TGCAGTGCTAGGGATCCTATTAACTATGGCTACACCTTC. It specifies CSARDPINYGYTF.

This clonotype was counted only a few times. V usage is TRBV20-1 and J usage is TRBJ2-7; TRBD1 agrees at 9 bases. Germline-derived CDR1 and CDR2 are DFQATT and SNEGSKA (reference sequence). CDR3 length: 15 residues. The V segment lost 5 bases and the J segment 0 bases; nucleotides outside the gene matches: 8. CDR3 sequence reads: CSAESPGQGSYEQYF. The CDR3 region has the DNA TGCAGTGCTGAAAGTCCGGGACAGGGCTCCTACGAGCAGTACTTC.

This clonotype showed up many times. This rearrangement joins TRBV5-1 to TRBJ2-1; 9 bases fit TRBD2. Germline V lookup: CDR1 SGHRS, CDR2 YFSETQ. V gave up 0 bases and J gave up 7 bases; unmatched junction bases: 5. The CDR3 is 15 amino acids. The CDR3 spells CASSLDAGGGNEQFF. CDR3 DNA sequence: TGCGCCAGCAGCTTGGATGCGGGAGGGGGTAATGAGCAGTTCTTC.

The V and J genes are TRBV5-1 and TRBJ2-7; D gene unclear. Germline loops: CDR1 SGHRS, CDR2 YFSETQ. The CDR3 spans 14 residues. V lost 6 bases and J 7 bases, leaving 20 bases between the germline ends. This CDR3 is CASTRSGLSWEQYF. The CDR3 DNA sequence: TGCGCCAGCACCCGGTCCGGTCTCTCGTGGGAGCAGTACTTC.

The chain joins TRBV29-1 to TRBJ1-2, with TRBD1 as a possible D gene (5 bases). Germline V gives CDR1 SQVTM, CDR2 ANQGSEA. The CDR3 totals 11 residues. Trimming cost V 7 bases and J 4 bases, with 10 bases left between them. The CDR3 coding sequence is TGCAGCGGCGGGACGGGCTATGGCTACACCTTC. Translating it yields CSGGTGYGYTF.

This clonotype was observed a few times. This chain links TRBV7-9 with TRBJ1-5, with TRBD1 as a possible D gene (5 bases). Germline CDR1 is SEHNR and CDR2 is FQNEAQ (reference sequence). V was clipped by 2 bases and J by 5 bases, with 16 bases between them. CDR3 length equals 16 residues. CDR3 DNA: TGTGCCAGCAGCTTATCGAACGGGGCCCCGCATCAGCCCCAGCATTTT. Residues: CASSLSNGAPHQPQHF.

This chain uses TRBV24-1 with TRBJ1-4, with no clear D. Trimming left V 1 base short and J 8 bases short, with 13 bases between. Germline loops: CDR1 KGHDR, CDR2 SFDVKD. The CDR3 sequence is 15 residues long. CDR3 DNA sequence: TGTGCCACCAGTGATTTCGCCCTGGGCCGAGAAAAACTGTTTTTT. This sequence encodes CATSDFALGREKLFF.